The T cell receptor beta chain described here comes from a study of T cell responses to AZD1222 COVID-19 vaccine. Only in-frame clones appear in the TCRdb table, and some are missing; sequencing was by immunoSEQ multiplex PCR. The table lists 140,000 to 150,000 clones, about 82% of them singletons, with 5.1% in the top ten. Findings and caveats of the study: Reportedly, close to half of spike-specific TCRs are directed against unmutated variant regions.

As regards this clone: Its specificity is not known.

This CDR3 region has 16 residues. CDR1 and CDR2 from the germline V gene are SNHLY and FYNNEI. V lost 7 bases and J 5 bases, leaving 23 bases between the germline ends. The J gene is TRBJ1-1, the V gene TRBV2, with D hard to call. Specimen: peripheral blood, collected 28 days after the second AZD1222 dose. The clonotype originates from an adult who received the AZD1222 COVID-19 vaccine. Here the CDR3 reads CASIKGQAGLGTEAFF. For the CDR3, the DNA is TGTGCCAGCATTAAGGGTCAGGCAGGCCTGGGAACTGAAGCTTTCTTT.